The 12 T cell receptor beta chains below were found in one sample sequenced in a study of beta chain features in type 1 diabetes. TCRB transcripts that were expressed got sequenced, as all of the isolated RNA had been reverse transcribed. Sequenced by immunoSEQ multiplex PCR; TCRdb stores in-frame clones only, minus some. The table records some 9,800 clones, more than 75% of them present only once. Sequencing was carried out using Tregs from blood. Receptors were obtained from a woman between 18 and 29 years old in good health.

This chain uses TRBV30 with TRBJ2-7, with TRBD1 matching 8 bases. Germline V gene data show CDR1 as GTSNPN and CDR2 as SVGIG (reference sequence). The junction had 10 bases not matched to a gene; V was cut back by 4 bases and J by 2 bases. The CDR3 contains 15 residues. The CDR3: CAWTPSDRVAYEQYF. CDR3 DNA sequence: TGTGCCTGGACGCCTTCGGACAGGGTAGCCTACGAGCAGTACTTC.

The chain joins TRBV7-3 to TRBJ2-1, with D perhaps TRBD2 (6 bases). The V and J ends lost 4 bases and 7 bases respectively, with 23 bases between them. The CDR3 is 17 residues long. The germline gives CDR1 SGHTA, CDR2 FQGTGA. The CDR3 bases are TGTGCCAGCAGCTCCTTCCCCGGGAGCCGATCGGGGAATGAGCAGTTCTTC. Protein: CASSSFPGSRSGNEQFF.

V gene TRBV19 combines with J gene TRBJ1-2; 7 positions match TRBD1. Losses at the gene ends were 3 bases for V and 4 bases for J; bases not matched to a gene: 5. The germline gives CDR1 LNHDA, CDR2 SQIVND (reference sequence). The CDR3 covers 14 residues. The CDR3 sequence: CASSIAAGGYGYTF. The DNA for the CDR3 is TGTGCCAGTAGTATCGCAGCAGGGGGCTATGGCTACACCTTC.

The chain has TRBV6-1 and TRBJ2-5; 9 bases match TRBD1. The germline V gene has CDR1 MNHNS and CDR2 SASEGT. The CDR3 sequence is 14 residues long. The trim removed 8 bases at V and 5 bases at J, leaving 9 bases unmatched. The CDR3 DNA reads TGTGCCAGCGGACAGGGGTGGGCAGCGGAGACCCAGTACTTC. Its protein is CASGQGWAAETQYF.

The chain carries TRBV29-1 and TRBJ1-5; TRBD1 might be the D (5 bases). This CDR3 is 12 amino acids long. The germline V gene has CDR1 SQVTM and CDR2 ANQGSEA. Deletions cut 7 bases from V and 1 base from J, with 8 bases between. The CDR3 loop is CSATESNQPQHF. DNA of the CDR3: TGCAGCGCGACAGAGAGCAATCAGCCCCAGCATTTT.

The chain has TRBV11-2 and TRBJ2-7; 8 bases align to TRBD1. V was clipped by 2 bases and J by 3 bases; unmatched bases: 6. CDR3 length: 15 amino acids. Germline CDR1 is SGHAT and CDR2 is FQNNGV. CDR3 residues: CASSLSTTGGYEQYF. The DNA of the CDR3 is TGTGCCAGCAGCTTATCCACAACAGGGGGCTACGAGCAGTACTTC.

This CDR3 is CASGKTAGQPQHF. The CDR3 DNA is TGTGCCAGCGGAAAGACAGCGGGGCAGCCCCAGCATTTT. The chain has TRBV6-1 and TRBJ1-5; D is perhaps TRBD1 (5 bases). The CDR3 length is 13 residues. Germline CDR1 reads MNHNS; CDR2 reads SASEGT. The V end lost 8 bases, the J end lost 7 bases, and 15 bases lay between the germline ends.

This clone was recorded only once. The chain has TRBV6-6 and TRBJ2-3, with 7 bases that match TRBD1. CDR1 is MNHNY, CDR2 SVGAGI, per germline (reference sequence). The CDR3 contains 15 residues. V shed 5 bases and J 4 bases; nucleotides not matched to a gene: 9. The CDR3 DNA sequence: TGTGCCAGCAGTCTACAGGGGAATCTCGCAGATACGCAGTATTTT. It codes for CASSLQGNLADTQYF.

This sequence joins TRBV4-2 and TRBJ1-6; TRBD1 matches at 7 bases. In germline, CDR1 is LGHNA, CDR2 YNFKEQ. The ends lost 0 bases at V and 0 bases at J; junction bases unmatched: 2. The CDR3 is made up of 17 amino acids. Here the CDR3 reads CASSQEGQSSYNSPLHF. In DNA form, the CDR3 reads TGTGCCAGCAGCCAAGAGGGACAGAGCTCCTATAATTCACCCCTCCACTTT.

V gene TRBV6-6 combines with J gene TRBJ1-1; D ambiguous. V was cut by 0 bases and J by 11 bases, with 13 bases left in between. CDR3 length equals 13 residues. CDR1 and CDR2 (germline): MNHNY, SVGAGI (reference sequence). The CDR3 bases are TGTGCCAGCAGTTACTCGACCGGCCAACAGGCTTTCTTT. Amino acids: CASSYSTGQQAFF.

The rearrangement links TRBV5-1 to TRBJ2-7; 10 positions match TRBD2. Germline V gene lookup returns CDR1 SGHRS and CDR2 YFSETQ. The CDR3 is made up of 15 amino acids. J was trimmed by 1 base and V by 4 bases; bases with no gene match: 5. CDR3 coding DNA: TGCGCCAGCAGCGAAGCTAGCGGGAGTTCCTACGAGCAGTACTTC. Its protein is CASSEASGSSYEQYF.

In DNA form, the CDR3 reads TGTGCCAGCAGCCAAGAGACTGACAGAGTGAACACTGAAGCTTTCTTT. This sequence encodes CASSQETDRVNTEAFF. V gene TRBV4-2 combines with J gene TRBJ1-1; tentative D call: TRBD1 (5 bases). The germline V gene has CDR1 LGHNA and CDR2 YNFKEQ. The CDR3 length is 16 residues. Trimming took off 0 bases at V and 0 bases at J, with 11 bases between the two ends.